This passage covers 29 T cell receptor beta chains from one sample sequenced in a study of blood T cell repertoires in COVID-19. Libraries were prepared by immunoSEQ multiplex PCR; TCRdb keeps only in-frame clonotypes and omits some of them. The sample consists of 280,000 or so clones, roughly 87% of them appearing once. Sequenced input: peripheral blood. Receptors were obtained from a man aged 18 to 29 with active or convalescent COVID-19.

This chain joins TRBV3-1 (or the pseudogene TRBV3-2) and TRBJ1-3; D ambiguous. Germline CDR1 and CDR2: LGHDT and YNNKEL (reference sequence). V lost 0 bases and J lost 0, with 9 bases in between. This CDR3 contains 16 residues. CDR3 loop: CASSQETRLSGNTIYF. The CDR3, as DNA: TGTGCCAGCAGCCAAGAGACCCGACTCTCTGGAAACACCATATATTTT.

This rearrangement joins TRBV5-1 to TRBJ1-3, with D unclear. V lost 0 bases to trimming and J lost 0 bases, with 13 bases between them. The length of the CDR3 is 17 residues. In germline, CDR1 is SGHRS, CDR2 YFSETQ. The CDR3 protein is CASSLEARRTSGNTIYF. As DNA, the CDR3 is TGCGCCAGCAGCTTGGAAGCACGTCGTACCTCTGGAAACACCATATATTTT.

The chain is built from TRBV27 and TRBJ2-7, with TRBD2 as a possible D gene (6 bases). CDR1 is MNHEY, CDR2 SMNVEV, per germline (reference sequence). Trimming removed 3 bases from V and 0 bases from J, with 9 bases in between. This CDR3 spans 14 amino acids. The CDR3, as DNA: TGTGCCAGCAGTTTTCTAGCGAGCTCCTACGAGCAGTACTTC. Residues: CASSFLASSYEQYF.

This chain joins TRBV19 and TRBJ1-1; 9 bases agree with TRBD1. The CDR3 is 13 residues long. The trim removed 7 bases at V and 8 bases at J, leaving 8 bases unmatched. Germline CDR1 LNHDA, CDR2 SQIVND (reference sequence). The CDR3 spells CASNADRGSEAFF. The CDR3 bases are TGTGCCAGTAACGCGGACAGGGGCTCCGAAGCTTTCTTT.

V usage is TRBV6-5 and J usage is TRBJ1-1, with 7 bases that match TRBD1. Germline loops: CDR1 MNHEY, CDR2 SVGAGI. This CDR3 has 11 amino acids. After removal of 8 bases from V and 4 bases from J, the junction contained 1 base not matched to a gene. The DNA for the CDR3 is TGTGCCAGCGGGACAGTCACTGAAGCTTTCTTT. It translates to CASGTVTEAFF.

The chain links TRBV29-1 to TRBJ1-2, with D unresolved. Trimming stripped 0 bases from V and 4 bases from J, with 6 bases between. CDR1 SQVTM and CDR2 ANQGSEA come from the germline V gene. The CDR3 runs 12 residues. CDR3 DNA sequence: TGCAGCGTTGAAGACAGGCTCTATGGCTACACCTTC. Its protein is CSVEDRLYGYTF.

This sequence joins TRBV11-2 and TRBJ1-1; no clear D gene. Trimming took off 5 bases at V and 6 bases at J, with 10 bases between the two ends. In germline, CDR1 is SGHAT, CDR2 FQNNGV. The CDR3 is 12 residues long. As DNA, the CDR3 is TGTGCCAGCAGCAGTCGGGGAGCTGAAGCTTTCTTT. Protein sequence: CASSSRGAEAFF.

The chain's CDR3 is CASSDSLASDEQFF. In nucleotides, the CDR3 is TGTGCCAGCAGTGACTCCCTAGCGAGCGATGAGCAGTTCTTC. The chain is built from TRBV6-4 and TRBJ2-1; D might be TRBD2 (6 bases). The CDR3 length is 14 residues. Germline assignment: CDR1 MRHNA and CDR2 SNTAGT. V was shortened by 0 bases and J by 8 bases, with 11 bases between the two germline ends.

The chain couples TRBV18 to TRBJ2-2, with 13 bases that match TRBD2. Trimming cost V 2 bases and J 4 bases; bases outside gene matches: 4. Germline CDR1 and CDR2: KGHSH and LQKENI. The CDR3 is 17 residues long. CDR3 in DNA: TGTGCCAGCTCACCAATGGGACTAGCGGGGAGCACCGGGGAGCTGTTTTTT. It is translated as CASSPMGLAGSTGELFF. The full variable domain, its missing parts supplied by reference TRBV18 and TRBJ2-2, is NAGVMQNPRHLVRRRGQEARLRCSPMKGHSHVYWYRQLPEEGLKFMVYLQKENIIDESGMPKERFSAEFPKEGPSILRIQQVVRGDSAAYFCASSPMGLAGSTGELFFGEGSRLTVL.

The genes are TRBV2 and TRBJ2-1; TRBD2 agrees at 10 bases. CDR3 size: 15 residues. Germline V lookup: CDR1 SNHLY, CDR2 FYNNEI. Trimming at V came to 8 bases and at J to 3 bases, leaving 7 bases not matched to a gene. Here the CDR3 reads CASSRASGGYNEQFF. The CDR3 DNA reads TGTGCCAGCTCGAGGGCTAGCGGGGGCTACAATGAGCAGTTCTTC. Based on the CDR3 plus reference TRBV2 and TRBJ2-1, the full variable domain is EPEVTQTPSHQVTQMGQEVILRCVPISNHLYFYWYRQILGQKVEFLVSFYNNEISEKSEIFDDQFSVERPDGSNFTLKIRSTKLEDSAMYFCASSRASGGYNEQFFGPGTRLTVL.

The rearrangement links TRBV11-2 to TRBJ2-7, with TRBD2 as a possible D gene (6 bases). The CDR3 length is 14 residues. V shed 5 bases and J shed 0 bases, with 11 bases lying between them. CDR1 and CDR2 (germline): SGHAT, FQNNGV. CDR3 DNA: TGTGCCAGCAGCGTGGGAGGAACCTCCTACGAGCAGTACTTC. Translated, it gives CASSVGGTSYEQYF.

The CDR3 loop reads CAISGRGTNTGELFF. CDR3 nucleotides: TGTGCCATCAGTGGCAGGGGAACGAACACCGGGGAGCTGTTTTTT. The rearrangement joins TRBV10-3 to TRBJ2-2; perhaps TRBD1 as D (6 bases). The germline V gene has CDR1 ENHRY and CDR2 SYGVKD. This CDR3 region has 15 residues. V lost 4 bases, J lost 0 bases, and 9 bases lay in between.

The chain carries TRBV11-2 and TRBJ1-6; a possible D gene is TRBD1 (5 bases). Trimming stripped 5 bases from V and 4 bases from J, with 18 bases between. CDR1 is SGHAT and CDR2 is FQNNGV in the germline V gene. CDR3 length equals 17 residues. The CDR3 loop reads CASSPRQGIGYNSPLHF. The CDR3 DNA reads as TGTGCCAGCAGCCCCCGCCAGGGAATAGGATATAATTCACCCCTCCACTTT.

This clone was counted once. V is TRBV3-1 (or the pseudogene TRBV3-2) and J is TRBJ2-1, with D tentatively TRBD2 (6 bases). V gave up 0 bases and J gave up 15 bases, with 18 bases separating them. CDR3 size: 14 residues. Germline assignment: CDR1 LGHDT and CDR2 YNNKEL (reference sequence). The CDR3 DNA reads as TGTGCCAGCAGCCAAGATACGATAGCGGACGTGTTGTTCTTC. Translated: CASSQDTIADVLFF.

The genes are TRBV7-9 and TRBJ2-7; 12 bases match TRBD1. Per germline, CDR1 SEHNR and CDR2 FQNEAQ (reference sequence). The V segment lost 11 bases and the J segment 6 bases; nucleotides outside the gene matches: 5. This CDR3 has 12 amino acids. In nucleotides, the CDR3 is TGTGCCGTAGGGACAGGGGGCGGCGAGCAGTACTTC. It yields the protein CAVGTGGGEQYF.

The chain has TRBV10-1 and TRBJ2-2, with 7 bases that match TRBD2. The germline V gene encodes CDR1 WNHNN and CDR2 SYGVQD (reference sequence). V lost 3 bases, J lost 6 bases, and 7 bases stayed unmatched. This CDR3 has 15 residues. The CDR3 protein is CASSDAGAEAGELFF. As DNA, the CDR3 is TGCGCCAGCAGTGATGCGGGAGCTGAGGCCGGGGAGCTGTTTTTT.

J is TRBJ1-1 and V is TRBV3-1 (or the pseudogene TRBV3-2); D is undetermined. Germline CDR1 is LGHDT and CDR2 is YNNKEL (reference sequence). The CDR3 has 13 residues. Trimming left V 5 bases short and J 4 bases short, with 11 bases between. CDR3 region: CASSASGFTEAFF. The CDR3 DNA reads TGTGCCAGCAGCGCCTCGGGGTTCACTGAAGCTTTCTTT.

This clone was found once. J is TRBJ2-1 and V is TRBV19; D is undetermined. The V gene lost 1 base and the J gene lost 10 bases, with 11 bases spanning the gap. Germline V gene sequence: CDR1 LNHDA, CDR2 SQIVND (reference sequence). The CDR3 is 13 amino acids. Written as DNA, the CDR3 is TGTGCCAGTAGTATAGGGGCGATCAGGGAGCAGTTCTTC. Translated: CASSIGAIREQFF.

CDR3 sequence (DNA): TGCGCCAGCAGCCAAGATAGGGGATTCTTGTCCCAGTACTTC. Its protein product is CASSQDRGFLSQYF. This chain links TRBV4-1 with TRBJ2-5, with a weak D call TRBD1 (5 bases). The germline V gene encodes CDR1 MGHRA and CDR2 YSYEKL. CDR3 size: 14 residues. V was shortened by 0 bases and J by 9 bases, with 14 bases between the two germline ends.

The chain joins TRBV7-9 to TRBJ1-5, with a tentative D call TRBD1 (5 bases). Germline CDR1 SEHNR, CDR2 FQNEAQ (reference sequence). V lost 1 base, J lost 7 bases, and 11 bases lay in between. CDR3 size: 14 residues. CDR3 sequence: CASSLDQGYQPQHF. CDR3 DNA: TGTGCCAGCAGCTTAGATCAGGGCTACCAGCCCCAGCATTTT.

This clone has only one observation. The CDR3 reads CASSYPEGRMNTEAFF. The CDR3 nucleotides are TGTGCCAGCAGTTACCCAGAGGGCCGCATGAACACTGAAGCTTTCTTT. The V gene is TRBV6-2 or TRBV6-3, the J gene TRBJ1-1; D gene ambiguous. The V end lost 2 bases, the J end lost 0 bases, and 13 bases lay between the germline ends. Germline CDR1 MNHEY, CDR2 SVGEGT. This CDR3 is built from 16 residues.

The chain is built from TRBV13 and TRBJ2-7, with 10 bases lining up with TRBD2. CDR3 length equals 17 residues. Looked up from germline, CDR1 is PRHDT and CDR2 is FYEKMQ (reference sequence). Losses at the gene ends were 0 bases for V and 2 bases for J; bases not matched to a gene: 7. The CDR3 here is CASSLGDVSGGAYEQYF. DNA for the CDR3: TGTGCCAGCAGCTTAGGCGACGTGAGCGGGGGGGCCTACGAGCAGTACTTC.

This clone has a single count. CDR3 sequence (DNA): TGTGCCAGCAGCCTCAGGGGGCCAGGAGATAACGGCTACACCTTC. Amino acid sequence: CASSLRGPGDNGYTF. The V gene is TRBV14, the J gene TRBJ1-2; 8 positions match TRBD1. Germline CDR1 SGHDN, CDR2 FVKESK. This CDR3 comprises 15 residues. Trimming took 4 bases from V and 8 from J; bases not matched to a gene: 12.

The chain uses TRBV14 and TRBJ2-1, with D perhaps matching TRBD1 (6 bases). Germline loops: CDR1 SGHDN, CDR2 FVKESK. V shed 2 bases and J shed 2 bases, with 10 bases lying between them. This CDR3 region has 15 residues. The CDR3 bases are TGTGCCAGCAGCCAACAGGACAGAACCTACAATGAGCAGTTCTTC. Its protein is CASSQQDRTYNEQFF.

The rearrangement uses TRBV6-2 or TRBV6-3 and TRBJ2-1; 7 nucleotides match TRBD2. V dropped 4 bases and J dropped 4; count of bases not matched to a gene: 4. The CDR3 runs to 14 residues. CDR1 and CDR2 (germline): MNHEY, SVGEGT. The CDR3: CASSSGGLYNEQFF. As DNA, the CDR3 is TGTGCCAGCAGTTCGGGAGGATTATACAATGAGCAGTTCTTC.

This clone came up a few times. Other DNA sequences of this sample code for an identical CDR3. This chain links TRBV3-1 (or the pseudogene TRBV3-2) with TRBJ2-1; 9 nucleotides align to TRBD2. Germline V gene lookup returns CDR1 LGHDT and CDR2 YNNKEL (reference sequence). Trimming cost V 3 bases and J 4 bases; bases outside gene matches: 4. The CDR3 sequence is 15 residues long. CDR3 residues: CASSQSGGPYNEQFF. The CDR3 nucleotides read TGTGCCAGCAGCCAGAGCGGGGGGCCTTACAATGAGCAGTTCTTC.

This clone was picked up one time. V is TRBV27 and J is TRBJ1-2; D not resolved. V lost 2 bases, J lost 4 bases, and 8 bases lay in between. In germline, CDR1 is MNHEY, CDR2 SMNVEV (reference sequence). There are 13 residues in the CDR3. The CDR3 here is CASSLIGGYGYTF. The CDR3 nucleotides are TGTGCCAGCAGTTTAATCGGTGGCTATGGCTACACCTTC.

V usage is TRBV7-8 and J usage is TRBJ2-1; D uncertain. Between the trimmed V and J ends, which lost 5 bases and 5 bases, there was a span of 10 bases. This CDR3 is built from 13 residues. Germline V gene sequence: CDR1 SGHVS, CDR2 FQNEAQ. The CDR3 DNA reads TGTGCCAGCAGCGCCTACGTAGACAATGAGCAGTTCTTC. Translating gives CASSAYVDNEQFF. Combining the CDR3 with reference TRBV7-8 and TRBJ2-1 gives the whole variable domain GAGVSQSPRYKVAKRGQDVALRCDPISGHVSLFWYQQALGQGPEFLTYFQNEAQLDKSGLPSDRFFAERPEGSVSTLKIQRTQQEDSAVYLCASSAYVDNEQFFGPGTRLTVL.

This chain uses TRBV5-1 with TRBJ1-5; no reliable D call. From germline, CDR1 is SGHRS and CDR2 YFSETQ. This CDR3 spans 14 amino acids. Trimming shortened V by 4 bases and J by 7 bases, and 15 bases separated the two germline ends. CDR3 sequence: CASSLTGSGQPQHF. CDR3 coding DNA: TGCGCCAGCAGCCTGACGGGGAGTGGACAGCCCCAGCATTTT.